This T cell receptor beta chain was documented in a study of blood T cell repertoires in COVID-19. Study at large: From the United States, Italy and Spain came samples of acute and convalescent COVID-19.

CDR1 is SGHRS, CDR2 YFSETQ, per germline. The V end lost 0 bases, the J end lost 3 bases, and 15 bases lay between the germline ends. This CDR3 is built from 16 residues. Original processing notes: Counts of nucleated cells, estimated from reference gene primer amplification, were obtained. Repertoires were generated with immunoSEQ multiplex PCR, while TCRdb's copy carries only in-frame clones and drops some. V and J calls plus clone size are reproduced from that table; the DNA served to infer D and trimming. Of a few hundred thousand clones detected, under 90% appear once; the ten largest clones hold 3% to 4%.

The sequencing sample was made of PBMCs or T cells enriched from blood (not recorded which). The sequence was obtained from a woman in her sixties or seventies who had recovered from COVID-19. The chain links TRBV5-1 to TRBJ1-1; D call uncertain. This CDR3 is CASSLGTGKSDTEAFF. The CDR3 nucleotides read TGCGCCAGCAGCTTGGGGACGGGAAAATCGGACACTGAAGCTTTCTTT.